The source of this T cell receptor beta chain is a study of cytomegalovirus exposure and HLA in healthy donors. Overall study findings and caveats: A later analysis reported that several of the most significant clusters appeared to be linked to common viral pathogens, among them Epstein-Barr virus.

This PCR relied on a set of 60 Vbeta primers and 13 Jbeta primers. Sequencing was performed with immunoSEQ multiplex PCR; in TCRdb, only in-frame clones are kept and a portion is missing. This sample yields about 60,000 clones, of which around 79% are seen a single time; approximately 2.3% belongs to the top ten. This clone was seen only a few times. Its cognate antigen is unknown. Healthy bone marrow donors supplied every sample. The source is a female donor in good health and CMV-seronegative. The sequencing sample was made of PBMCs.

CDR3 sequence: CASAGTGTNQPQHF. CDR3 DNA sequence: TGTGCCAGTGCCGGGACAGGGACTAATCAGCCCCAGCATTTT. The chain has TRBV19 and TRBJ1-5; 9 bases fit TRBD1. The J segment lost 4 bases and the V segment lost 8 bases, leaving 6 bases of the junction unmatched. The CDR3 spans 14 residues. From germline, CDR1 is LNHDA and CDR2 SQIVND (reference sequence).